This T cell receptor beta chain emerged from a study of response to subunit inactivated influenza vaccine. Study outcomes and limitations: Seasonal influenza vaccination, on each occasion, was suggested by the authors to recruit few new T cells.

This clonotype has just a few counts. Antigen: not known. MiXCR, run by TCRdb on the RT-PCR reads, gives a single entry per CDR3 protein. The sample has about 570,000 distinct CDR3 sequences, roughly 12% seen once. With 6 bases removed from V and 0 bases from J, the gap between germline ends came to 18 bases. This CDR3 is 16 amino acids long. The receptor was derived from a man aged 50-59 years who received an inactivated influenza vaccine. The chain joins TRBV12-3 or TRBV12-4 to TRBJ2-7; no clear D gene. The sample was PBMCs from blood, taken on the day of vaccination. The CDR3 sequence: CASSPAGRRSSYEQYF. The CDR3, as DNA: TGTGCCAGCAGCCCAGCCGGACGAAGGAGCTCCTACGAGCAGTACTTC.